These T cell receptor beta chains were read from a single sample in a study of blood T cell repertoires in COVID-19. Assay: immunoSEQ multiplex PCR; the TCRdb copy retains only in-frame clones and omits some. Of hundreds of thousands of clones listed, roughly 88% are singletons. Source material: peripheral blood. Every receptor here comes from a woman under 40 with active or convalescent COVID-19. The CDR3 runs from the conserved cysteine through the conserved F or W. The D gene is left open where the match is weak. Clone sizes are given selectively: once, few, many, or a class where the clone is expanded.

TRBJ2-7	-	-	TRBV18	TGTGCCAGCTCACCACCGTCGTCCTACGAGCAGTACTTC	CASSPPSSYEQYF
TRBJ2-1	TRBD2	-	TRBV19	TGTGCCAGTACTCCTCGACCGGGACTAGCGGGTTACAATGAGCAGTTCTTC	CASTPRPGLAGYNEQFF
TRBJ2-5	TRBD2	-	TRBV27	TGTGCCAGCACCCCGAGGGGCCTAGCGGGATTAGAGACCCAGTACTTC	CASTPRGLAGLETQYF
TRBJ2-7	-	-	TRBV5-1	TGCGCCAGCAGCTCTCCCTCTGGCTCAGACGAGCAGTACTTC	CASSSPSGSDEQYF
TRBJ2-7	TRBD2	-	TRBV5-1	TGCGCCAGCAGCTTGTTTGGGCGGGGGGATGACGAGCAGTACTTC	CASSLFGRGDDEQYF
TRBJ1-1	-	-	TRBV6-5	TGTGCCAGCAGTTACATATCGGGGGGGGACACTGAAGCTTTCTTT	CASSYISGGDTEAFF
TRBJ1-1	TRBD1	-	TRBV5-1	TGCGCCAGCAGCTTGCAAGGCCAGGGGGCGGGAACTGAAGCTTTCTTT	CASSLQGQGAGTEAFF
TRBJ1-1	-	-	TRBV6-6	TGTGCCAGCACCAGGACAGAGCTTCAGAACACTGAAGCTTTCTTT	CASTRTELQNTEAFF
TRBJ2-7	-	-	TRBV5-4	TGTGCCAGCAGCTTGGTAGAGGCAGGGGAACGTTACGAGCAGTACTTC	CASSLVEAGERYEQYF
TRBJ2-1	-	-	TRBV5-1	TGCGCCAGCAGCTTGCTTTCCGGGTCCCCCAATGAGCAGTTCTTC	CASSLLSGSPNEQFF
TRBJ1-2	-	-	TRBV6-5	TGTGCCAGCAGTTACGGGGGAGGCGGTGGCTACACCTTC	CASSYGGGGGYTF
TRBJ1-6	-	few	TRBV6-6	TGTGCCAGCAGTTACTCACGGGGAGGTAATTCACCCCTCCACTTT	CASSYSRGGNSPLHF
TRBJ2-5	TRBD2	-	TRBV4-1	TGCGCCAGCAGCCCAAGGACTAGCGGGGCGGAGGCCCAGTACTTC	CASSPRTSGAEAQYF
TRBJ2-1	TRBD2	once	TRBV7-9	TGTGCCAGCAGCCGCGCTCCTACTAGCGGGATCGATGAGCAGTTCTTC	CASSRAPTSGIDEQFF
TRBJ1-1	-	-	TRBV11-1	TGTGCCAGCAGATATACAGTGACCGCTGAAGCTTTCTTT	CASRYTVTAEAFF
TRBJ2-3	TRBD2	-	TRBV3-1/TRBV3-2	TGTGCCAGCAGCCGCGACCAGGGACTAGCGGGAACAGATACGCAGTATTTT	CASSRDQGLAGTDTQYF
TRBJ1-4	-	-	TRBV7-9	TGTGCCAGCAGCTTCGGGGATACTACGTCGGAAAAACTGTTTTTT	CASSFGDTTSEKLFF
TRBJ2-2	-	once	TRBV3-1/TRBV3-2	TGTGCCAGCAGCCAAGACGGAGACACCGGGGAGCTGTTTTTT	CASSQDGDTGELFF
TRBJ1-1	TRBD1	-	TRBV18	TGTGCCAGCTCAGGACAGGGGAACACTGAAGCTTTCTTT	CASSGQGNTEAFF
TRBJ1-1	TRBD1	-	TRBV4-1	TGCGCCAGCAGCCCCGGACAGGTAGGTGTCCCTGAAGCTTTCTTT	CASSPGQVGVPEAFF
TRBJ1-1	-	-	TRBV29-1	TGCAGCGTTGAAGAAATCTTCAGGGTGCCGGGAGCTTTCTTT	CSVEEIFRVPGAFF
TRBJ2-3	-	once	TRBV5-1	TGCGCCAGCAGGGGGCCGGGGGTTACTAGCACAGATACGCAGTATTTT	CASRGPGVTSTDTQYF
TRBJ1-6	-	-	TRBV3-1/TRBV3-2	TGTGCCAGCAGCCAAGAAAGAGATTCACCCCTCCACTTT	CASSQERDSPLHF
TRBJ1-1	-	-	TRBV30	TGTGCCTGGAGCACTCCGGGAGGACATGGTGAAGCTTTCTTT	CAWSTPGGHGEAFF
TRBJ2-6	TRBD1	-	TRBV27	TGTGCCAGCAGCCAGGGGGCGATCGGGGCCAACGTCCTGACTTTC	CASSQGAIGANVLTF
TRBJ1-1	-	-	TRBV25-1	TGTGCCAGCGGGACTAGGACTGAAGCTTTCTTT	CASGTRTEAFF
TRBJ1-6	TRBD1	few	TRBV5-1	TGCGCCAGCAGCTCGAGTCCAGGGGGCTCGACTAATTCACCCCTCCACTTT	CASSSSPGGSTNSPLHF
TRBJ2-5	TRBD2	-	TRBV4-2	TGTGCCAGCAGCCCCGTTGAGAGCGGGGGGGAGGTGACCCAGTACTTC	CASSPVESGGEVTQYF
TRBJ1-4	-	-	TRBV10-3	TGTGCCATCAGTGATGAAGTCGGTCCTTTAGAAAAACTGTTTTTT	CAISDEVGPLEKLFF
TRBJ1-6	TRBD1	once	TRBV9	TGTGCCAGCAGCGCGGACACCCTCAGGGGGGTTCTTCACTTT	CASSADTLRGVLHF
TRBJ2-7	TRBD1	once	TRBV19	TGTGCCAGTTCAGACAGGGGGTACGAGCAGTACTTC	CASSDRGYEQYF
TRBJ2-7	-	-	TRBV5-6	TGTGCCAGCAGCTGGGGGGTCTACGAGCAGTACTTC	CASSWGVYEQYF
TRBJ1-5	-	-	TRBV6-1	TGTGCCAGCAGTGAAGTGGCTAATCAGCCCCAGCATTTT	CASSEVANQPQHF
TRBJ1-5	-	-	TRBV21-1	TGTGCCAGCAAAATGCTTGACGGGGAAGATCAGCCCCAGCATTTT	CASKMLDGEDQPQHF
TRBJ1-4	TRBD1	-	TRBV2	TGTGCCAGCAGTCGGGGGACAGGGGGCAAACTGTTTTTT	CASSRGTGGKLFF
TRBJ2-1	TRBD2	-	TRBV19	TGTGCCAGTAGTATAGCGGGGGGACTTACCTACAATGAGCAGTTCTTC	CASSIAGGLTYNEQFF
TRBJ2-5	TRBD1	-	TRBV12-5	TGTGCTAGTGGTTTGGGGGACAGTCACAGGGCAGAGACCCAGTACTTC	CASGLGDSHRAETQYF
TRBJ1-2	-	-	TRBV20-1	TGCAGTGCTAGTATGGCAGAAGGCTACACCTTC	CSASMAEGYTF
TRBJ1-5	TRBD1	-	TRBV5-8	TGTGCCAGCAGCCCCTGGACAGGGAAGGGCCTAGGGGTTAATCAGCCCCAGCATTTT	CASSPWTGKGLGVNQPQHF
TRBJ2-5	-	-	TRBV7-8	TGTGCCAGCAGCCTGACCCCAGGAGAGACCCAGTACTTC	CASSLTPGETQYF
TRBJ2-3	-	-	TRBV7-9	TGTGCCAGCAGCCTAGATCGCGGGGTCGTCACAGATACGCAGTATTTT	CASSLDRGVVTDTQYF
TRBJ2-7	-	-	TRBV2	TGTGCCAGCAGGGCCGACAGCTACGAGCAGTACTTC	CASRADSYEQYF
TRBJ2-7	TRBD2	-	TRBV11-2	TGTGCCAGCAGCTTCCCACCTAGCGGCTCCTACGAGCAGTACTTC	CASSFPPSGSYEQYF
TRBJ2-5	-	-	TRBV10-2	TGCGCCAGCAACACGCGGTTTGGGGAGACCCAGTACTTC	CASNTRFGETQYF
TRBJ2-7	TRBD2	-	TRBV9	TGTGCCAGCAGCGTAGCGGCTAGCGGAACCTACGAGCAGTACTTC	CASSVAASGTYEQYF
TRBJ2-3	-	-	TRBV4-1	TGCGCCAGCAGCCGAGACAGATACACAGATACGCAGTATTTT	CASSRDRYTDTQYF
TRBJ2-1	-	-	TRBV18	TGTGCCAGCTCACTAGGGGTTGGGTATGAGCAGTTCTTC	CASSLGVGYEQFF
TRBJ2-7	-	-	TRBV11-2	TGTGCCAGCAGCTTAGCTCTAGCAGCCTACGAGCAGTACTTC	CASSLALAAYEQYF
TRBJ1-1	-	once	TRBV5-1	TGCGCCAGCAGGGTGGCGGGGGACCTGACTGAAGCTTTCTTT	CASRVAGDLTEAFF
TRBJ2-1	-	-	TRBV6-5	TGTGCCAGCACCCGACGGGGGAAGCAGTTCTTC	CASTRRGKQFF
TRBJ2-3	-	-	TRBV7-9	TGTGCCAGCAGCTTCAAAGGGGCCTGGGTTACGCAGTATTTT	CASSFKGAWVTQYF
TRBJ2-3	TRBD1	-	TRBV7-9	TGTGCCAGCAGCCCCCCGGACAGGCCCTCAGATACGCAGTATTTT	CASSPPDRPSDTQYF
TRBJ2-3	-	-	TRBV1	TGCACCAGCAGCCAAGAAACCCCCCCCCAGCGGAGACGGTTCACAGATACGCAGTATTTT	CTSSQETPPQRRRFTDTQYF
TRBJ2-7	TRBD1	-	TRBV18	TGTGCCAGCTTCTCCGGGACAGGGCTCTCCTACGAGCAGTACTTC	CASFSGTGLSYEQYF
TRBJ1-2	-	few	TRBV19	TGTGCCAGTAGCAGCTATGGCTACACCTTC	CASSSYGYTF
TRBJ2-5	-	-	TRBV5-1	TGCGCCAGCAGCTTGGGACGGGGAGAGACCCAGTACTTC	CASSLGRGETQYF
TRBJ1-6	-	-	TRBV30	TGTGCCTGGAGTGTACTCGCGGATTCACCCCTCCACTTT	CAWSVLADSPLHF
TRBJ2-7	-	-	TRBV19	TGTGCCAGTAGTATCGACATAGACAGGCTAGTCTACGAGCAGTACTTC	CASSIDIDRLVYEQYF
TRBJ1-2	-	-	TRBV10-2	TGCGCCAGCAGTGAGTCGACACTCTATGGCTACACCTTC	CASSESTLYGYTF